This is a list of T cell receptor beta chains from one sample in a study of glioma-infiltrating T cells after dendritic cell vaccination. Method: immunoSEQ multiplex PCR; TCRdb's copy keeps in-frame clones and lacks some. The table lists more than 95,000 clones, roughly 79% of them singletons. The sequences come from blood, collected before dendritic cell vaccination. These receptors were obtained from a human donor with glioblastoma. CDR3s include the opening cysteine and the closing phenylalanine or tryptophan. A D gene is named only where the DNA matches it firmly. Size is omitted from some rows. Given values are once, few, many or a class for expanded clones.

TRBJ2-5,NA,TRBV11-3,NA,TGTGCCAGCAGTACAGGGCAAGAGACCCAGTACTTC,CASSTGQETQYF
TRBJ1-4,TRBD1,TRBV7-2,few,TGTGCCAGCAGCTTAGGGGGTTTACAGGGGATTAATGAAAAACTGTTTTTT,CASSLGGLQGINEKLFF
TRBJ1-2,TRBD1,TRBV6-5,NA,TGTGCCAGCAGTTACGGGACAGGGGGCTGGGTATATGGCTACACCTTC,CASSYGTGGWVYGYTF
TRBJ1-1,NA,TRBV12-2,NA,TGTGCAAGTCGCTTCGACAGCACCACTGAAGCTTTCTTT,CASRFDSTTEAFF
TRBJ2-7,TRBD1,TRBV19,NA,TGTGCCAGTAGGGCCAACAGGGGGACCTACGAGCAGTACTTC,CASRANRGTYEQYF
TRBJ1-6,TRBD1,TRBV6-1,NA,TGTGCCAGCAGAGAAGGACAGGGAAGCTCCTATAATTCACCCCTCCACTTT,CASREGQGSSYNSPLHF
TRBJ1-1,NA,TRBV30,NA,TGTGCCTCTACGGGGGGGGCAGATGCTTTCTTT,CASTGGADAFF
TRBJ1-1,TRBD1,TRBV7-9,NA,TGTGCCAGCAGCACCTACAGGGGGCCGAAGAAGAACACTGAAGCTTTCTTT,CASSTYRGPKKNTEAFF
TRBJ1-2,NA,TRBV7-8,NA,TGTGCCAGCAGCTTAGCTGAGACAGGACCCTATGGCTACACCTTC,CASSLAETGPYGYTF
TRBJ2-6,TRBD1,TRBV5-1,NA,TGCGCCAGCAGCTCACCGGGACAGAACTCTGGGGCCAACGTCCTGACTTTC,CASSSPGQNSGANVLTF
TRBJ1-5,TRBD1,TRBV27,NA,TGTGCCAGCAGTTTTTCCAGGGGGCAGCCCCAGCATTTT,CASSFSRGQPQHF
TRBJ2-5,TRBD2,TRBV11-2,few,TGTGCCAGCAGCTTAGTAGCGGGATTTATGGAGACCCAGTACTTC,CASSLVAGFMETQYF
TRBJ1-5,TRBD1,TRBV30,NA,TGTGCCTGGAGTCTCGGGACAGGGGATCAGCCCCAGCATTTT,CAWSLGTGDQPQHF
TRBJ2-2,NA,TRBV11-2,NA,TGTGCCAGCAGCTTAGATCCGGACACCGGGGAGCTGTTTTTT,CASSLDPDTGELFF
TRBJ2-5,TRBD2,TRBV5-1,few,TGCGCCAGCAGCTTGGACCCTCTAGCGGGGGGGCCCGAAGACCAAGAGACCCAGTACTTC,CASSLDPLAGGPEDQETQYF
TRBJ2-5,TRBD2,TRBV9,once,TGTGCCAGCAGCGTAGTCGGGACTAGCGGGCAAGAGACCCAGTACTTC,CASSVVGTSGQETQYF
TRBJ2-1,NA,TRBV19,NA,TGTGCCAGTAGCCCCAGGGGTTACAATGAGCAGTTCTTC,CASSPRGYNEQFF
TRBJ1-6,NA,TRBV6-6,few,TGTGCCAGCAGTTACTCGAACATTGGTTCACCCCTCCACTTT,CASSYSNIGSPLHF